Listed here are 20 T cell receptor beta chains from one sample, sequenced in a study of regulatory T cells in long-lasting Graves disease (dated by TCRdb to about 2021). The library was prepared using multiplex PCR. Data came from an Illumina HiSeq 4000. CDR3 regions were amplified by Arm-PCR with iRepertoire HTBI primers to construct TCR beta libraries. TCRdb itself trimmed the public reads at Q25 with fastp, ran MiXCR and retained productive beta chains. CDR3 protein sequences are deduplicated, and each keeps its most common genes and DNA. The sample table shows some 340,000 distinct CDR3 sequences, and approximately 25% are seen once. The ten most abundant clones make up 25% to 30% of the sample. In light of the paper, this sample's time point label describes: persistent/refractory GD, antithyroid drugs over 5 years with positive TRAb. For both TCR sequencing and RNA sequencing, RNA was extracted from PBMCs in TRIzol.

Material: peripheral blood mononuclear cells (PBMCs), obtained when the disease was refractory, from a patient treated with antithyroid drugs. The receptor source for this set is a woman aged 40 to 55 with Graves disease. Donor details come from another sample of the same person, matched by shared clones.

In its sample, this clonotype was seen many times. J is TRBJ1-1 and V is TRBV6-1; D is possibly TRBD1 (6 bases). The CDR3 consists of 15 residues. The germline V and J ends were trimmed by 5 bases and 7 bases, with 20 bases remaining between them. Germline V gene sequence: CDR1 MNHNS, CDR2 SASEGT. CDR3 sequence (DNA): TGTGCCAGCAGTCTACGGAGGGGGGGGCGAGATGAAGCTTTCTTT. Amino acids: CASSLRRGGRDEAFF.

Concerning this clonotype: An end of the junction differs from the germline gene, which may be a read error. This chain joins TRBV20-1 and TRBJ1-6; TRBD1 aligns across 9 bases. Germline V lookup: CDR1 DFQATT, CDR2 SNEGSKA (reference sequence). The CDR3 is made up of 15 amino acids. The chain's CDR3 is CSVRGGTGMNSPLHF. CDR3 sequence (DNA): TGCAGTGTTAGAGGAGGGACAGGGATGAATTCACCCCTCCACTTT.

This clonotype has a handful of counts. The CDR3 sequence: CAITHRGDRVESYNSPLHF. CDR3 sequence (DNA): TGTGCCATCACCCACCGGGGTGACAGGGTTGAATCCTATAATTCACCCCTCCACTTT. This sequence joins TRBV10-3 and TRBJ1-6; 7 bases line up with TRBD1. This CDR3 contains 19 residues. The V and J ends lost 7 bases and 1 base, in that order; junction bases with no gene match: 16. The V gene's germline CDR1 is ENHRY and CDR2 SYGVKD.

This chain connects TRBV5-1 to TRBJ2-3, with 11 positions matching TRBD2. J was trimmed by 6 bases and V by 1 base; bases with no gene match: 4. Germline assignment: CDR1 SGHRS and CDR2 YFSETQ. The CDR3 extends over 15 amino acids. CDR3 residues: CASSLPTSGKDTQYF. CDR3 DNA sequence: TGCGCCAGCAGCTTGCCGACTAGCGGGAAGGATACGCAGTATTTT.

J is TRBJ2-7 and V is TRBV30; 7 positions match TRBD2. This CDR3 has 13 amino acids. Trimming removed 6 bases from V and 1 base from J; junction bases left unmatched: 6. Germline CDR1 reads GTSNPN; CDR2 reads SVGIG (reference sequence). The CDR3 protein is CACVSGTSYEQYF. The CDR3 coding sequence is TGTGCCTGCGTGAGCGGGACTTCCTACGAGCAGTACTTC.

The V gene is TRBV7-9, the J gene TRBJ2-7; 7 bases line up with TRBD1. The germline V gene encodes CDR1 SEHNR and CDR2 FQNEAQ (reference sequence). The CDR3 contains 13 residues. Unmatched junction bases numbered 7, after V lost 8 bases and J lost 3 bases. The CDR3 DNA reads TGTGCCAGCGAGTTGGACAGGAGCTACGAGCAGTACTTC. Its translation is CASELDRSYEQYF.

The count of this clonotype is one. The V and J genes are TRBV6-1 and TRBJ2-5; 7 bases align to TRBD2. The closer fit of TRBJ2-7 to the DNA end suggests the J call may be wrong. Germline V lookup: CDR1 MNHNS, CDR2 SASEGT. This CDR3 has 14 amino acids. CDR3: CASVVFPGGAEQYF. The CDR3 DNA reads as TGTGCCAGCGTGGTCTTCCCGGGGGGAGCCGAGCAGTACTTC.

V is TRBV6-1 and J is TRBJ2-7; the D gene is possibly TRBD1 (6 bases). Germline CDR1 and CDR2: MNHNS and SASEGT. This CDR3 comprises 15 residues. V lost 6 bases, J lost 3 bases, and 18 bases lay in between. The CDR3 sequence: CASSRTGTRIYEQYF. Here the CDR3 DNA reads TGTGCCAGCAGCCGAACCGGGACACGTATCTACGAGCAGTACTTC.

This clonotype was detected many times. The chain carries TRBV28 and TRBJ2-7, with 7 bases matching TRBD1. There are 13 residues in the CDR3. V lost 6 bases, J lost 0 bases, and 2 bases stayed unmatched. Germline CDR1 is MDHEN and CDR2 is SYDVKM. CDR3 sequence reads: CASRGDSSYEQYF. The CDR3 DNA is TGTGCCAGCAGGGGGGACAGCTCCTACGAGCAGTACTTC. Looking up the rest from reference TRBV28 and TRBJ2-7 gives the full variable domain: DVKVTQSSRYLVKRTGEKVFLECVQDMDHENMFWYRQDPGLGLRLIYFSYDVKMKEKGDIPEGYSVSREKKERFSLILESASTNQTSMYLCASRGDSSYEQYFGPGTRLTVT.

This clonotype was seen more than once but under ten times. The chain joins TRBV7-9 to TRBJ1-1; no clear D gene. V dropped 2 bases and J dropped 6 bases, with 16 bases sitting between them. Looked up from germline, CDR1 is SEHNR and CDR2 is FQNEAQ (reference sequence). The CDR3 length is 15 residues. The CDR3 protein is CASSLLPGPLAEAFF. The CDR3 DNA reads TGTGCCAGCAGCTTACTTCCGGGCCCGCTGGCTGAAGCTTTCTTT.

This clonotype has only one observation. The CDR3 coding sequence is TGTGCCAGCAGCTTAGGGGGTGGACCCCCTGAAGCTTTCTTT. Protein: CASSLGGGPPEAFF. This chain uses TRBV7-9 with TRBJ1-1; unclear D gene. The CDR3 loop spans 14 amino acids. V was trimmed by 1 base and J by 6 bases, leaving 12 bases between them. Germline CDR1 reads SEHNR; CDR2 reads FQNEAQ (reference sequence).

This clonotype turned up a few times. V gene TRBV27 combines with J gene TRBJ1-6, with D possibly TRBD1 on 6 matching bases. Trimming removed 6 bases at V and 4 bases at J, with 16 bases between. The germline CDR1 and CDR2 sequences are MNHEY and SMNVEV (reference sequence). This CDR3 region has 16 residues. CDR3 residues: CASSTNDRRYNSPLHF. CDR3 nucleotide sequence: TGTGCCAGCAGCACCAACGACAGGAGGTATAATTCACCCCTCCACTTT.

About this clonotype: The germline gene is not matched at one end of the junction; a read error may be the cause. The chain employs TRBV6-1 and TRBJ2-7, with 7 bases aligning to TRBD1. This CDR3 region has 12 residues. CDR1 MNHNS and CDR2 SASEGT come from the germline V gene. The CDR3 DNA sequence: TGTGCCAGCAGTGGACAGGGCTACGAGCAGTGCTTC. Its protein product is CASSGQGYEQCF.

This clonotype was counted many times. This sequence joins TRBV10-3 and TRBJ2-5, with D possibly matching TRBD1 (6 bases). This CDR3 spans 14 amino acids. The germline gives CDR1 ENHRY, CDR2 SYGVKD. The V end lost 3 bases, the J end lost 4 bases, and 12 bases lay between the germline ends. The CDR3 bases are TGTGCCATCAGTGAATCGAACAGGGTAGAGACCCAGTACTTC. It yields the protein CAISESNRVETQYF.

The sample holds many counts of this clonotype. This chain links TRBV28 with TRBJ1-3; 9 bases agree with TRBD1. Trimming cost V 10 bases and J 2 bases; bases outside gene matches: 9. From germline, CDR1 is MDHEN and CDR2 SYDVKM. CDR3 size: 15 residues. The CDR3 nucleotides read TGTGCCACCTCGACAGGGGGACATCCTGGAAACACCATATATTTT. Protein product: CATSTGGHPGNTIYF. Using reference TRBV28 and TRBJ1-3 for the parts outside the CDR3, the full variable domain is DVKVTQSSRYLVKRTGEKVFLECVQDMDHENMFWYRQDPGLGLRLIYFSYDVKMKEKGDIPEGYSVSREKKERFSLILESASTNQTSMYLCATSTGGHPGNTIYFGEGSWLTVV.

The chain couples TRBV28 to TRBJ2-1, with 10 bases identical to TRBD2. The CDR3 runs to 17 residues. V was pared by 3 bases and J by 3 bases, with 8 bases of the junction left unmatched. Per germline, CDR1 MDHEN and CDR2 SYDVKM. CDR3 DNA sequence: TGTGCCAGCAGTTTGCCCTCTGGACTAGCGGTCTACAATGAGCAGTTCTTC. It specifies CASSLPSGLAVYNEQFF.

This clonotype has just a few counts. This chain links TRBV4-1 with TRBJ1-4, with D possibly TRBD1 on 5 matching bases. From germline, CDR1 is MGHRA and CDR2 YSYEKL. Trimming pared 4 bases from V and 5 bases from J, leaving 17 bases between. This CDR3 has 16 amino acids. The CDR3 region is CASSRVLVQGNEKLFF. CDR3 coding DNA: TGCGCCAGCAGCCGAGTTTTGGTGCAGGGAAATGAAAAACTGTTTTTT.

The CDR3 region is CASSLSGATEAFF. The CDR3, as DNA: TGTGCCAGCAGTCTCTCCGGGGCAACTGAAGCTTTCTTT. This chain uses TRBV12-3 or TRBV12-4 with TRBJ1-1; D perhaps matches TRBD1 (5 bases). Trimming removed 5 bases from V and 5 bases from J, with 12 bases in between. The CDR3 runs 13 residues.

This clonotype was picked up many times. This chain uses TRBV29-1 with TRBJ2-5; 9 bases match TRBD1. The CDR3 spans 12 residues. CDR1 is SQVTM and CDR2 is ANQGSEA in the germline V gene. Trimming at V came to 7 bases and at J to 4 bases, leaving 4 bases not matched to a gene. In nucleotides, the CDR3 is TGCAGCGCCGGACAGGGGAGAGAGACCCAGTACTTC. This codes for CSAGQGRETQYF.

This clonotype has just a few counts. The chain links TRBV15 to TRBJ1-5; possibly TRBD1 for D (6 bases). Per germline, CDR1 LNHNV and CDR2 YYDKDF (reference sequence). V lost 0 bases, J lost 6 bases, and 12 bases lay in between. This CDR3 has 15 residues. The CDR3, as DNA: TGTGCCACCAGCAGAGACAGGGGCCCTGCTCAGCCCCAGCATTTT. This sequence encodes CATSRDRGPAQPQHF.